This T cell receptor (beta chain) was identified during a study of T cell responses to AZD1222 COVID-19 vaccine. Looking at the study overall: Investigators merged groups given second doses at roughly 4 or roughly 12 weeks. Study-wide results and limits: Donors were largely white British and mainly female; clonal diversity was possibly underestimated. With dominance at 160-218 and 743-854, vaccine-associated CD4 TCRs spanned spike. Repertoires were sampled only after the peak T cell response.

TCRdb keeps only in-frame clones here, not all; method: immunoSEQ multiplex PCR. In the table there are some 170,000 clones, about 88% of which are singletons. As concerns this clone: Its antigen is not identified.

Trimming stripped 6 bases from V and 2 bases from J, with 15 bases between. The germline V gene encodes CDR1 MGHRA and CDR2 YSYEKL. This CDR3 region has 15 residues. The TCR comes from an adult in good health. The J gene is TRBJ2-3, the V gene TRBV4-1, with D possibly called TRBD1 or TRBD2 (5 bases each). Source: peripheral blood, taken on day 0 of AZD1222 vaccination. In nucleotides, the CDR3 is TGCGCCAGCAGATACAGGAGGTCCCCCACAGATACGCAGTATTTT. Protein: CASRYRRSPTDTQYF.